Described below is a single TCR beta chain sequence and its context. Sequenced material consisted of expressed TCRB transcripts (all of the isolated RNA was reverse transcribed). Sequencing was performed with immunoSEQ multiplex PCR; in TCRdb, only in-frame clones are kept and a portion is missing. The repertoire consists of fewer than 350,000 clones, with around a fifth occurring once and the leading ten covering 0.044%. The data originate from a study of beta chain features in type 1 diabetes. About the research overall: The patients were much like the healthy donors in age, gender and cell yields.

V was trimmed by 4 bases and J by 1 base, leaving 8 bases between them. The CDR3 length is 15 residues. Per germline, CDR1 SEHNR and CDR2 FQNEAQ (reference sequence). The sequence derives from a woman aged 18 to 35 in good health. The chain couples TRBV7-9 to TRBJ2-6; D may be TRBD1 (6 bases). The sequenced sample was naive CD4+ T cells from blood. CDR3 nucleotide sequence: TGTGCCAGCAGCTCTACAGGGTCTGGGGCCAACGTCCTGACTTTC. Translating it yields CASSSTGSGANVLTF. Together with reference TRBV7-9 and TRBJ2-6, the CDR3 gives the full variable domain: DTGVSQNPRHKITKRGQNVTFRCDPISEHNRLYWYRQTLGQGPEFLTYFQNEAQLEKSRLLSDRFSAERPKGSFSTLEIQRTEQGDSAMYLCASSSTGSGANVLTFGAGSRLTVL.